This T cell receptor beta chain was identified during a study of cytomegalovirus exposure and HLA in healthy donors (dated by TCRdb to the late 2010s). Background on the whole study: A later analysis indicated that the 100 to 150 validation repertoires were generated on the platform also employed for the approximately 700 repertoires of the first cohort. The study aimed to test whether signatures of past pathogen exposure could be identified by cataloging public T cell receptors. In addition to the first cohort of 666 subjects, a separate validation cohort of under 150 different subjects was used. To predict cytomegalovirus infection status, the study combined high-throughput TCR immunosequencing, statistical association of individual TCRs with disease status, and machine learning. General conclusions and limits of the study: The validation cohort had no HLA typing available for a later analysis, so co-occurrence within that cohort was assessed over all 130 or so repertoires. The authors suggested that the approach could potentially be generalized to other disease states and immunological phenotypes. Cytomegalovirus status was reported to be diagnosed by the classifier with high specificity and sensitivity in both the original and validation cohorts. While some public TCRs were present in many individuals, most TCR sequences turned up only very rarely across donors. In vitro tests confirmed that a few of the cytomegalovirus-associated TCR beta chains recognize cytomegalovirus antigens. Of the cluster scores, 85% to 95% were above 0 in a later analysis, which found that TCRs clustered in the first cohort also tended to co-occur in the 95 to 150 validation repertoires. A total of fewer than 200 TCR beta chains were listed by the study as associated with cytomegalovirus.

Comment on this clone: It has no known antigen specificity. No base quality information exists; no much larger clone differs at one position.

CDR1 and CDR2 are read off the germline V gene as LGHNA and YSLEER. The CDR3 starts with the cysteine, ends with the phenylalanine, and has 15 residues. Just CDR3 DNA is preserved here, 45 bases in frame from base 1. The germline V and J ends show losses of 2 bases and 9 bases respectively, and no gene match explains 6 bases of the junction. The library was built by means of the immunoSEQ multiplex PCR assay. The paper's processing steps were these. A statistical classification framework was built for diagnosing cytomegalovirus status from the catalog of TCR beta chain sequences. This is the immuneACCESS table as TCRdb keeps it, with only in-frame sequences that have V and J called. A part of the clones is gone; compared with another copy, unresolved V genes explain less than half, and the rest is unexplained. The V and J calls and the clone size are those of that table, but D and trimming were determined from the DNA. Here the sample has more than 85,000 clones; roughly 86% occur a single time. Around 2.1% of the sample comes from the top ten.

Separate from the roughly 650-subject first cohort, the validation cohort of about 110 subjects was the group to which the donors belonged. This receptor was obtained from a woman between 18 and 29 years old in good health and CMV-seronegative. Sequencing used PBMCs. Here the chain combines TRBV4-3 and TRBJ2-1; TRBD2 matches 11 bases in the middle. The bases are TGCGCCAGCAGCCAATCCGTAGCGGGAGGGCTTGAGCAGTTCTTC. This encodes CASSQSVAGGLEQFF.